A single sample is the source of the 28 T cell receptor beta chains below, sequenced in a study of blood T cell repertoires in COVID-19. Generated by immunoSEQ multiplex PCR, the TCRdb table keeps only in-frame clones and is missing some. Among about 530,000 clones listed, roughly nine tenths were seen once. Sequenced input: peripheral blood. The receptors originated from a woman aged 50 to 65 with COVID-19, enrolled during active disease.

The genes are TRBV3-1 (or the pseudogene TRBV3-2) and TRBJ2-5, with TRBD2 matching over 7 bases. Germline V gene lookup returns CDR1 LGHDT and CDR2 YNNKEL (reference sequence). Trimming cost V 4 bases and J 1 base; bases outside gene matches: 3. The CDR3 has 14 amino acids. The CDR3 region has the DNA TGTGCCAGCAGCCCCCCTAGCGGCCAAGAGACCCAGTACTTC. It is translated as CASSPPSGQETQYF.

The chain recombines TRBV28 with TRBJ2-1; D is possibly TRBD2 (6 bases). CDR1 is MDHEN, CDR2 SYDVKM, per germline. The ends were cut back, 5 bases at V and 0 bases at J, with 29 bases in the middle. The CDR3 consists of 21 residues. This CDR3 is CASSPFRLGVGLRSSYNEQFF. CDR3 DNA sequence: TGTGCCAGCAGTCCCTTTAGACTAGGAGTGGGGCTCCGGAGCTCCTACAATGAGCAGTTCTTC.

The genes are TRBV30 and TRBJ2-7, with D perhaps TRBD1 (7 bases). V was clipped by 2 bases and J by 7 bases, with 15 bases between them. The CDR3 consists of 13 residues. Germline loops: CDR1 GTSNPN, CDR2 SVGIG (reference sequence). The CDR3 sequence is CAWSRGGGGEQYF. The CDR3 DNA sequence: TGTGCCTGGAGTCGTGGAGGGGGCGGTGAGCAGTACTTC.

In this sample, this clone turned up once. The V call is TRBV29-1, the J call TRBJ2-2, with D unclear. V was cut by 4 bases and J by 0 bases, with 6 bases left in between. Germline V CDR1 and CDR2: SQVTM, ANQGSEA. The CDR3 totals 13 residues. The CDR3 DNA is TGCAGCGTTGCGGGTCCGAACACCGGGGAGCTGTTTTTT. This codes for CSVAGPNTGELFF.

The genes are TRBV10-3 and TRBJ1-2; 7 bases line up with TRBD1. V lost 3 bases, J lost 4 bases, and 2 bases stayed unmatched. CDR3 length: 13 residues. Per germline, CDR1 ENHRY and CDR2 SYGVKD. This chain's CDR3 is CAISEGDSYGYTF. CDR3 in DNA: TGTGCCATCAGTGAAGGGGACAGCTATGGCTACACCTTC.

V usage is TRBV30 and J usage is TRBJ1-2; no definite D call. CDR1 GTSNPN and CDR2 SVGIG come from the germline V gene (reference sequence). The CDR3 contains 13 residues. V lost 3 bases and J lost 6, with 14 bases in between. As DNA, the CDR3 is TGTGCCTGGAGCAAAGAGGGAATTAATGGCTACACCTTC. It is translated as CAWSKEGINGYTF.

The rearrangement uses TRBV28 and TRBJ2-7; 7 bases are shared with TRBD1. Trimming cost V 3 bases and J 5 bases; bases outside gene matches: 7. The germline CDR1 and CDR2 sequences are MDHEN and SYDVKM. The CDR3 covers 14 residues. CDR3 in DNA: TGTGCCAGCAGTTTTTTAAGGGGGCAAGACGAGCAGTACTTC. Translating gives CASSFLRGQDEQYF.

The gene calls are TRBV27 and TRBJ1-5; D remains unclear. Trimming shortened V by 3 bases and J by 6 bases, and 9 bases separated the two germline ends. The CDR3 extends over 13 amino acids. From germline, CDR1 is MNHEY and CDR2 SMNVEV (reference sequence). CDR3 sequence reads: CASSLARGQPQHF. CDR3 sequence (DNA): TGTGCCAGCAGTTTGGCCCGGGGTCAGCCCCAGCATTTT.

The gene calls are TRBV5-8 and TRBJ2-6, with D uncertain. The V gene lost 2 bases and the J gene lost 2 bases, with 14 bases spanning the gap. CDR1 and CDR2 (germline): SGHTS, YDEGEE. The CDR3 has 17 amino acids. The chain's CDR3 is CASSLVVYRTGANVLTF. CDR3 nucleotides: TGTGCCAGCAGCTTAGTCGTCTACCGAACTGGGGCCAACGTCCTGACTTTC.

The chain has TRBV5-6 and TRBJ1-6, with 8 bases matching TRBD1. The CDR3 runs to 15 residues. Trimming at V came to 4 bases and at J to 7 bases, leaving 7 bases not matched to a gene. Per the germline V gene, CDR1 is SGHDT and CDR2 is YYEEEE. CDR3 coding DNA: TGTGCCAGCAGCCCGGAGGACAGGGAGAATTCACCCCTCCACTTT. Its protein is CASSPEDRENSPLHF. The whole variable domain, filled in from reference TRBV5-6 and TRBJ1-6, reads DAGVTQSPTHLIKTRGQQVTLRCSPKSGHDTVSWYQQALGQGPQFIFQYYEEEERQRGNFPDRFSGHQFPNYSSELNVNALLLGDSALYLCASSPEDRENSPLHFGNGTRLTVT.

A note on this clone: This sample also contains other DNA sequences that code for the same CDR3. V usage is TRBV5-1 and J usage is TRBJ2-3; D might be TRBD1 (6 bases). This CDR3 is built from 15 residues. V lost 0 bases and J 0 bases, leaving 8 bases between the germline ends. CDR1 SGHRS and CDR2 YFSETQ come from the germline V gene. CDR3 sequence (DNA): TGCGCCAGCAGCTTGGTGGGGGCGAGCACAGATACGCAGTATTTT. Translated: CASSLVGASTDTQYF. Full variable domain (rest looked up from reference TRBV5-1 and TRBJ2-3): KAGVTQTPRYLIKTRGQQVTLSCSPISGHRSVSWYQQTPGQGLQFLFEYFSETQRNKGNFPGRFSGRQFSNSRSEMNVSTLELGDSALYLCASSLVGASTDTQYFGPGTRLTVL.

In its sample, this clone was seen once. V is TRBV9 and J is TRBJ1-6; the match to TRBD1 covers 8 bases. This CDR3 comprises 17 residues. V gave up 3 bases and J gave up 6 bases; unmatched junction bases: 11. Germline V CDR1 and CDR2: SGDLS, YYNGEE. CDR3 nucleotide sequence: TGTGCCAGCAGCGCCCGAGGTTTGGACAGGGCTAATTCACCCCTCCACTTT. The encoded protein is CASSARGLDRANSPLHF.

This clone was picked up one time. V and J are TRBV24-1 and TRBJ2-2, with D tentatively TRBD2 (6 bases). This CDR3 has 15 amino acids. CDR1 and CDR2 from the germline V gene are KGHDR and SFDVKD. Trimming left V 5 bases short and J 3 bases short, with 12 bases between. The CDR3 is CATSGRLVDTGELFF. CDR3 DNA sequence: TGTGCCACCAGTGGACGACTAGTCGACACCGGGGAGCTGTTTTTT.

V and J are TRBV19 and TRBJ1-5, with D perhaps matching TRBD1 (6 bases). CDR3 length equals 13 residues. CDR1 and CDR2 from the germline V gene are LNHDA and SQIVND (reference sequence). Trimming cost V 8 bases and J 6 bases, with 14 bases left between them. For the CDR3, the DNA is TGTGCCAGTTCGACAGGAGGAGGTCAGCCCCAGCATTTT. It encodes CASSTGGGQPQHF.

This clone was seen once. The chain couples TRBV29-1 to TRBJ2-5, with 8 bases aligning to TRBD1. CDR1 SQVTM and CDR2 ANQGSEA come from the germline V gene. Trimming at V came to 7 bases and at J to 2 bases, leaving 6 bases not matched to a gene. CDR3 length: 13 amino acids. CDR3 nucleotide sequence: TGCAGCGCAGGGACAGGAGTACAAGAGACCCAGTACTTC. Translation gives CSAGTGVQETQYF.

This rearrangement joins TRBV2 to TRBJ1-5, with D unresolved. The CDR3 is 19 residues long. V lost 4 bases to trimming and J lost 0 bases, with 22 bases between them. Per germline, CDR1 SNHLY and CDR2 FYNNEI. CDR3 in amino acids: CASSAEIPGGRYSNQPQHF. The CDR3 DNA reads TGTGCCAGCAGTGCCGAGATCCCCGGCGGAAGGTATAGCAATCAGCCCCAGCATTTT. Full variable domain (outside the CDR3, taken from reference TRBV2 and TRBJ1-5): EPEVTQTPSHQVTQMGQEVILRCVPISNHLYFYWYRQILGQKVEFLVSFYNNEISEKSEIFDDQFSVERPDGSNFTLKIRSTKLEDSAMYFCASSAEIPGGRYSNQPQHFGDGTRLSIL.

The rearrangement links TRBV4-1 to TRBJ2-7; 9 bases are a match to TRBD2. V lost 2 bases and J lost 2; bases outside the gene matches: 10. Germline loops: CDR1 MGHRA, CDR2 YSYEKL. This CDR3 spans 17 amino acids. CDR3 nucleotides: TGCGCCAGCAGCCAAACCCTTAGCGGGAGCCACCCCTACGAGCAGTACTTC. Amino acid sequence: CASSQTLSGSHPYEQYF.

The DNA of the CDR3 is TGTGCCAGCAGCGTGTCCCGGGACAGGGGAACTATCACTGAAGCTTTCTTT. The encoded protein is CASSVSRDRGTITEAFF. The genes are TRBV9 and TRBJ1-1; 10 positions match TRBD1. The CDR3 is made up of 17 amino acids. Per the germline V gene, CDR1 is SGDLS and CDR2 is YYNGEE. Unmatched junction bases numbered 11, after V lost 2 bases and J lost 4 bases.

DNA for the CDR3: TGCGCCAGCAGTGGGGGACAGGGGCTAACTGAAGCTTTCTTT. Protein product: CASSGGQGLTEAFF. The J gene is TRBJ1-1, the V gene TRBV23-1; 10 positions agree with TRBD1. TRBV23-1 is an ORF; its function is uncertain. The CDR3 is made up of 14 amino acids. V lost 5 bases and J lost 5; bases outside the gene matches: 5.

This clone was seen just once. This chain uses TRBV18 with TRBJ1-6; D not resolved. V was shortened by 5 bases and J by 9 bases, with 14 bases between the two germline ends. The CDR3 runs 14 residues. Per the germline V gene, CDR1 is KGHSH and CDR2 is LQKENI. CDR3 coding DNA: TGTGCCAGCTCAGCCGGAGGGAACGGTTCACCCCTCCACTTT. This translates into CASSAGGNGSPLHF.

The rearrangement joins TRBV19 to TRBJ1-2, with TRBD1 matching over 9 bases. The CDR3 spans 14 residues. The germline V gene encodes CDR1 LNHDA and CDR2 SQIVND (reference sequence). Unmatched junction bases numbered 9, after V lost 7 bases and J lost 6 bases. The CDR3, as DNA: TGTGCCAGTATTCCTACAGGGGGCCTGGATGGCTACACCTTC. Translating gives CASIPTGGLDGYTF.

The chain links TRBV19 to TRBJ1-1; 10 bases align to TRBD1. Germline V CDR1 and CDR2: LNHDA, SQIVND (reference sequence). V trimming: 7 bases; J trimming: 7 bases; junction bases outside the gene matches: 9. The CDR3 length is 14 residues. The CDR3 region has the DNA TGTGCCAGTAATACCCGGGACAGGGGTGTTGAAGCTTTCTTT. It yields the protein CASNTRDRGVEAFF.

This chain joins TRBV12-3 or TRBV12-4 and TRBJ1-1, with D tentatively TRBD1 (5 bases). The ends were cut back, 3 bases at V and 11 bases at J, with 13 bases in the middle. This CDR3 has 12 amino acids. Written as DNA, the CDR3 is TGTGCCAGCAGTTTCACGCAGGGCGGCGCTTTCTTT. Its protein is CASSFTQGGAFF.

The chain carries TRBV20-1 and TRBJ1-2; possible D gene TRBD1, 6 bases. The germline V gene encodes CDR1 DFQATT and CDR2 SNEGSKA (reference sequence). The CDR3 has 10 amino acids. DNA of the CDR3: TGCTCCCCGGGGGGGCGCGGCTACACCTTC. Its protein is CSPGGRGYTF.

The chain combines TRBV5-1 with TRBJ1-3, with D perhaps TRBD1 (5 bases). Germline values: CDR1 SGHRS, CDR2 YFSETQ. The CDR3 contains 16 residues. V lost 0 bases and J 0 bases, leaving 10 bases between the germline ends. The CDR3: CASSLEGPSSGNTIYF. CDR3 coding DNA: TGCGCCAGCAGCTTGGAGGGGCCTAGCTCTGGAAACACCATATATTTT.

The chain combines TRBV2 with TRBJ2-2, with 11 nucleotides matching TRBD1. CDR1 SNHLY and CDR2 FYNNEI come from the germline V gene. After removal of 6 bases from V and 4 bases from J, the junction contained 7 bases not matched to a gene. CDR3 size: 16 residues. CDR3 sequence reads: CASRKGQGVSTGELFF. In nucleotides, the CDR3 is TGTGCCAGCAGGAAGGGACAGGGGGTCTCCACCGGGGAGCTGTTTTTT.

The V and J genes are TRBV14 and TRBJ1-1; D remains unclear. Germline CDR1 is SGHDN and CDR2 is FVKESK. Trimming removed 4 bases from V and 4 bases from J, with 19 bases in between. The CDR3 spans 16 residues. The CDR3 is CASSRTGLTGSTEAFF. The CDR3 bases are TGTGCCAGCAGCCGTACCGGGTTAACGGGGAGCACTGAAGCTTTCTTT.

This chain connects TRBV5-1 to TRBJ1-4, with D possibly being TRBD1 (6 bases). CDR1 is SGHRS and CDR2 is YFSETQ in the germline V gene. The CDR3 has 15 amino acids. V shed 4 bases and J shed 7 bases, with 17 bases lying between them. The CDR3 DNA reads TGCGCCAGCAGCCCGGGAGGGGGAAGAGGTGAAAAACTGTTTTTT. Its translation: CASSPGGGRGEKLFF.